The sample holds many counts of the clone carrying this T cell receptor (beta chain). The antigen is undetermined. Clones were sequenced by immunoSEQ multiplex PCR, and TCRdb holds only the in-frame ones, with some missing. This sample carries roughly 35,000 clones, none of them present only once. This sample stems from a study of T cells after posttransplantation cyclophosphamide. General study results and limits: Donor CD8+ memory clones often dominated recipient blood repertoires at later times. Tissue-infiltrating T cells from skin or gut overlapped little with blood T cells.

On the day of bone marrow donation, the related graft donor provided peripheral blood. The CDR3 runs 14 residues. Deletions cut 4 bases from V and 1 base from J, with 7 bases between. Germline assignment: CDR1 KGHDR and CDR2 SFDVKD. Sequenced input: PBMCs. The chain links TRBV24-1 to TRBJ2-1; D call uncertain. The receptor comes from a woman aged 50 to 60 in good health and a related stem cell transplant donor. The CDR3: CATSEASSYNEQFF. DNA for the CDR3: TGTGCCACCAGTGAGGCTAGTTCCTACAATGAGCAGTTCTTC.